The entry below gives a single T cell receptor beta chain sequence along with its context. Germline V CDR1 and CDR2: SGHTA, FQGNSA. The CDR3 loop spans 14 amino acids. Trimming cost V 5 bases and J 1 base, with 11 bases left between them. Survey-level TCR beta sequencing used the immunoSEQ assay. Assay: immunoSEQ multiplex PCR; the TCRdb copy retains only in-frame clones and omits some. The sample holds about 68,000 clones, 93% seen once. The material sequenced was PBMCs. The chain links TRBV7-2 to TRBJ1-1; no firm D call. This TCR was recovered from a man aged 40-50 years with rheumatoid arthritis. CDR3 residues: CASSDRAGNTEAFF. CDR3 nucleotide sequence: TGTGCCAGCAGCGACCGAGCTGGGAACACTGAAGCTTTCTTT. The full variable domain, its missing parts supplied by reference TRBV7-2 and TRBJ1-1, is GAGVSQSPSNKVTEKGKDVELRCDPISGHTALYWYRQSLGQGLEFLIYFQGNSAPDKSGLPSDRFSAERTGGSVSTLTIQRTQQEDSAVYLCASSDRAGNTEAFFGQGTRLTVV.